This T cell receptor beta chain was captured by sequencing in a study of CD8 T cells in ankylosing spondylitis. Study observations and caveats: Characteristic, it appeared, of ankylosing spondylitis blood was a TCR beta motif of 7 or 8 highly homologous variants. Previous work reported some of these motif variants in the synovial fluid and blood of reactive arthritis. Reportedly, significant enrichment of disease-linked clones occurred in matched ankylosing spondylitis synovial fluid.

This CDR3 contains 16 residues. From germline, CDR1 is MGHRA and CDR2 YSYEKL. V lost 2 bases and J lost 3; bases outside the gene matches: 3. Of note for this clonotype: The antigen is not known.

TCRdb re-called the 5' RACE reads with MiXCR, one entry per CDR3 protein. Among approximately 250,000 distinct CDR3 sequences listed, roughly a third were seen once. The rearrangement links TRBV4-1 to TRBJ2-1, with TRBD2 matching over 11 bases. This TCR was recovered from a male donor with ankylosing spondylitis or in good health (not recorded which). Sequenced material: blood, either unsorted or a sorted T cell fraction (not recorded which). The CDR3 reads CASSQPGLADYNEQFF. The CDR3 DNA sequence: TGCGCCAGCAGCCAACCGGGACTAGCGGACTACAATGAGCAGTTCTTC.